This note documents a single T cell receptor beta chain sequence. The sample is drawn from a study of T-cell reconstitution after alpha-beta-depleted transplantation in children. Preparation of the TCRbeta library involved a method that used unique molecular identifiers. MiXCR, applied by TCRdb to the PCR reads, yields one record per CDR3 protein. The sample has about 610,000 distinct CDR3 sequences, more than 9% seen once. This receptor was obtained from a human donor who donated a stem cell graft to a child with acute myeloid leukemia. The specimen was PBMCs from the stem cell graft donor, collected from the stem cell graft.

The CDR3 is CSARDQQDARGRISPLHF. CDR3 DNA: TGCAGTGCTAGAGACCAACAAGACGCCCGGGGGCGGATTTCACCCCTCCACTTT. The chain carries TRBV20-1 and TRBJ1-6, with D perhaps TRBD1 (6 bases). The CDR3 extends over 18 amino acids. Germline lookup yields CDR1 DFQATT and CDR2 SNEGSKA (reference sequence). Trimming left V 0 bases short and J 9 bases short, with 24 bases between.